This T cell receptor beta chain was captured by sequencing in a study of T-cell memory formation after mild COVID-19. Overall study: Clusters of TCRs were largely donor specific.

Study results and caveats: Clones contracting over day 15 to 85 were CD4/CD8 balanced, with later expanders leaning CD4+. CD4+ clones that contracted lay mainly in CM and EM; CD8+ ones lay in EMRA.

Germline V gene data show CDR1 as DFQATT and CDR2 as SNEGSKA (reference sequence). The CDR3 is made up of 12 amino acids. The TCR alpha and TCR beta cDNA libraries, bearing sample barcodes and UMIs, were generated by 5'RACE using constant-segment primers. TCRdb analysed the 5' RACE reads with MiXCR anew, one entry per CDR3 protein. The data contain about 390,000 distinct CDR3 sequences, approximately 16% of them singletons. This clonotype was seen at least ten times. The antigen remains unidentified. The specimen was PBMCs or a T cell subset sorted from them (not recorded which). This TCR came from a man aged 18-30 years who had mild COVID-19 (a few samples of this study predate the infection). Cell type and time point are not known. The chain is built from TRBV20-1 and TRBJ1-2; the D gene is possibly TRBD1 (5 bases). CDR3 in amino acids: CRAGTVTFGYTF. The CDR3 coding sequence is TGCAGAGCCGGGACGGTAACGTTCGGCTACACCTTC.